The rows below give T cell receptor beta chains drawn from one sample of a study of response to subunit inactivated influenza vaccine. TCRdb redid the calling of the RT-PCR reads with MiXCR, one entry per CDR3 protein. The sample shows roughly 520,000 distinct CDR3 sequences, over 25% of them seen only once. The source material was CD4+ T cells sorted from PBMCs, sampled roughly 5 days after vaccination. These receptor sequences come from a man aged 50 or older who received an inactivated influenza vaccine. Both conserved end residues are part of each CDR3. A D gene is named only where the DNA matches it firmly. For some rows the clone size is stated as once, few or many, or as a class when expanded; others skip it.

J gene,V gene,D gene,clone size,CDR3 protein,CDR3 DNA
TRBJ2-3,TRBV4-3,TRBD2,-,CASSQVPSGSTDTQYF,TGCGCCAGCAGCCAGGTACCTAGCGGTAGCACAGATACGCAGTATTTT
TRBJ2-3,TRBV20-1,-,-,CSAPRTRGSGTDTQYF,TGCAGTGCTCCCCGCACCCGGGGGAGTGGCACAGATACGCAGTATTTT
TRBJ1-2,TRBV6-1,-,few,CASSPVGGGGYTF,TGTGCCAGCAGCCCGGTGGGCGGCGGTGGCTACACCTTC
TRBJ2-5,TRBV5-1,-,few,CASSFLNGGSQETQYF,TGCGCCAGCAGCTTTTTAAACGGAGGATCACAAGAGACCCAGTACTTC
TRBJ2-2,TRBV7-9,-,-,CASSPLRGWTGELFF,TGTGCCAGCAGCCCCCTCCGGGGTTGGACCGGGGAGCTGTTTTTT
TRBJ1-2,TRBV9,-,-,CASSATGAYGYTF,TGTGCCAGCAGCGCGACAGGAGCCTATGGCTACACCTTC
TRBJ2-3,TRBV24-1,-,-,CATSDPRQGFPDTQYF,TGTGCCACCAGTGACCCCCGGCAGGGGTTCCCAGATACGCAGTATTTT
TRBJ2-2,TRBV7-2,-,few,CASSPGSRTGELFF,TGTGCCAGCAGCCCCGGGTCTCGCACCGGGGAGCTGTTTTTT
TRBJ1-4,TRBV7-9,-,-,CASSLGSANEKLFF,TGTGCCAGCAGCTTAGGGTCGGCTAATGAAAAACTGTTTTTT
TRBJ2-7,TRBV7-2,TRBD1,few,CASSLAGQMIYEQYF,TGTGCCAGCAGCTTAGCGGGACAGATGATCTACGAGCAGTACTTC